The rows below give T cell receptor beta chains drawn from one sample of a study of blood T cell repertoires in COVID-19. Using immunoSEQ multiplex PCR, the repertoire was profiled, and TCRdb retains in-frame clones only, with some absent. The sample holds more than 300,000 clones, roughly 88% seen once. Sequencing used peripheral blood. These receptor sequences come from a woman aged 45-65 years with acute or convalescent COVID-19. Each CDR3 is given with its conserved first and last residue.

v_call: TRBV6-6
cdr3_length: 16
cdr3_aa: CASSYSKRQGSYEQYF

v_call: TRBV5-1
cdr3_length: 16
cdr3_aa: CASSLGTSTWAGELFF

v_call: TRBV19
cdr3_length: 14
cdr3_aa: CASSIRDRETEAFF

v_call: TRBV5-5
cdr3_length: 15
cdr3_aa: CASSEDTAGNQPQHF

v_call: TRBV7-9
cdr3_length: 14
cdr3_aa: CASSLFQGLDEAFF

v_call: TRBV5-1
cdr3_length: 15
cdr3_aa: CASSPSSGRTDTQYF

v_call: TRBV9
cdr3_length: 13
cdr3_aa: CASSVAREETQYF

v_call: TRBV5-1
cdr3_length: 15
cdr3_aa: CASSPQGVRDYGYTF

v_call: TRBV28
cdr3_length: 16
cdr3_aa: CASKSGDNSGANVLTF

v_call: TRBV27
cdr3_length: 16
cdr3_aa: CASSFLHGSSYNEQFF

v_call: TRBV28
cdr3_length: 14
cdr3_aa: CATIDRGLLDEQFF

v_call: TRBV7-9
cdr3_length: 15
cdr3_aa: CASSFGWSGNQPQHF

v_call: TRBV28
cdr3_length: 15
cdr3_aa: CASSQPGTGVYEQYF

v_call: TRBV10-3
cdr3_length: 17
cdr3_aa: CAISEGTSGFGANEQFF

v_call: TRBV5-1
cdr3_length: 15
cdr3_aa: CASSFWTGGTYEQYF

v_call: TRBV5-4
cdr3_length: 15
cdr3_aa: CASSLEGLAGNEQFF

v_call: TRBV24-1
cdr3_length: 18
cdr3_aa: CATSDTSPRAAGTDTQYF

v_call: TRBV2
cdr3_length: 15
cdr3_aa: CASRGGGRSYYEQYF

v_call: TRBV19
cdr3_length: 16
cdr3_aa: CASSMRTEGGLQTQYF

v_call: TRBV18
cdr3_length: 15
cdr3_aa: CASSPFRGSYNEQFF

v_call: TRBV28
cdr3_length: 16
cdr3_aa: CASSIPGTGINNEQFF

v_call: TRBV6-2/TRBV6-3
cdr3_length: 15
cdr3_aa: CASSYSAGLRYEQYF

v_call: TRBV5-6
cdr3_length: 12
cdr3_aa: CASSLSSYEQYF

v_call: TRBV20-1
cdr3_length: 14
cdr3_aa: CSASRQGAYNEQFF

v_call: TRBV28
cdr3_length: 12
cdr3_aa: CATRLQGRGYTF

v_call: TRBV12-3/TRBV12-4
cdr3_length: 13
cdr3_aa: CASSLQGNTEAFF

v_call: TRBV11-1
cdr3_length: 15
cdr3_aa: CASSLTSDSTDTQYF

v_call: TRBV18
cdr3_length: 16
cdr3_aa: CASSPPEREGNSPLHF

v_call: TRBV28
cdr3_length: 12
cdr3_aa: CASSESGHLLNF

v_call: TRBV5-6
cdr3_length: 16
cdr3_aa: CASSPLARERYTEAFF

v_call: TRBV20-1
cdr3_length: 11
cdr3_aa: CSAPTRVEQYF

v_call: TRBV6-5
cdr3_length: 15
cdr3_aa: CASTSEGSGGYEQYF

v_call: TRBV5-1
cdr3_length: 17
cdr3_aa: CASSPGRGSRTNEKLFF

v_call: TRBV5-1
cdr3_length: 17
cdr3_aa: CASSLNRGKGSNQPQHF

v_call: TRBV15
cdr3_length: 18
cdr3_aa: CATSMKRASGLAKNIQYF

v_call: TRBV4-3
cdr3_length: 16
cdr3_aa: CASSPESGLTYNEQFF

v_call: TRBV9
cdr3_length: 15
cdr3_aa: CASSVVGSPYNEQFF

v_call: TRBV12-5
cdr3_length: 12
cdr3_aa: CASGGPGETQYF

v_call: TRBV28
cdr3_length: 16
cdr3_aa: CASSFNSGSLLDTQYF

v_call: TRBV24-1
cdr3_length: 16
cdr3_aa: CATSDGTGPSNQPQHF

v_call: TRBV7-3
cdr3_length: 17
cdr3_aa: CASSLKAPGQGSYEQYF

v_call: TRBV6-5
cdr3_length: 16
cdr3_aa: CASSYSGTGFFQPQHF

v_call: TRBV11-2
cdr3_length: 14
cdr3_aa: CASSFGTGSYEQYF

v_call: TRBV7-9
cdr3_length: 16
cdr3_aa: CASSLIGRAVNSPLHF

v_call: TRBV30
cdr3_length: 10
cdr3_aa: CAWKSGAQYF

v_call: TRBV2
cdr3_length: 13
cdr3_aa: CASSEIVRETQYF

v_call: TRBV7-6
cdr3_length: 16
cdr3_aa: CASSYRGGSRTDTQYF

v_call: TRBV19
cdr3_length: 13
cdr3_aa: CASSPEAYYGYTF

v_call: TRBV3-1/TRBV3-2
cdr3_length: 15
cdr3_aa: CASSSGAGNTGELFF

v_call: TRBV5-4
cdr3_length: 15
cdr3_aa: CASSNATSGIYEQYF

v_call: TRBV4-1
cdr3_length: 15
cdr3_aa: CASSPGTGLGNEQYF

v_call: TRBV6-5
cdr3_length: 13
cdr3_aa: CASSYGANQPQHF

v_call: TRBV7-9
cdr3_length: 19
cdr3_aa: CASSFRLAGGVAAYNEQFF

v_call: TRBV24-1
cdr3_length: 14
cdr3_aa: CATSEAGGAETQYF